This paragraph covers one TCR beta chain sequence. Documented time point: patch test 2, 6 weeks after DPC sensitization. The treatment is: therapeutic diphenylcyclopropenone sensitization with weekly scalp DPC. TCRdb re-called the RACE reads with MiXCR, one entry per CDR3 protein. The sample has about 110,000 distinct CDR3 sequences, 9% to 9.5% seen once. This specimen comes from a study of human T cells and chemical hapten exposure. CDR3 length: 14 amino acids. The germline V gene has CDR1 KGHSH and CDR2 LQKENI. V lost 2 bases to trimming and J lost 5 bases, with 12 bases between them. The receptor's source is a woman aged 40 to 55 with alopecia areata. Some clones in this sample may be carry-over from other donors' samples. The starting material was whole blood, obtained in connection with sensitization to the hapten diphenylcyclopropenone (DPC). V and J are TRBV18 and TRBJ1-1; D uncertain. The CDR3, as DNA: TGTGCCAGCTCACCAGCGGAGGAATGGACTGAAGCTTTCTTT. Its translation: CASSPAEEWTEAFF.